This entry concerns a single T cell receptor (beta chain). These data originate in a study of blood T cell repertoires in COVID-19. The wider study: The United States, Italy and Spain provided the acute and convalescent COVID-19 samples. PBMCs, B-cell-depleted T cells, or T cells provided the cDNA or gDNA that made up the material.

As originally analysed: Using reference gene primer amplification, nucleated cell counts were estimated. The table came from immunoSEQ multiplex PCR; TCRdb's copy has only in-frame clones and leaves some out. That table is the source of V, J and clone size, and D and trimming were worked out from the DNA. The sample yields about 160,000 clones, roughly 87% seen once. Specimen: peripheral blood. The TCR comes from a woman aged 55-75 years who had recovered from COVID-19.

The CDR3 is CASSLGLANTGELFF. CDR3 DNA: TGCGCCAGCAGCTTGGGACTAGCGAACACCGGGGAGCTGTTTTTT. The V and J genes are TRBV5-1 and TRBJ2-2; a possible D gene is TRBD2 (6 bases). The germline V gene has CDR1 SGHRS and CDR2 YFSETQ. CDR3 size: 15 residues. V was cut by 0 bases and J by 0 bases, with 6 bases left in between.